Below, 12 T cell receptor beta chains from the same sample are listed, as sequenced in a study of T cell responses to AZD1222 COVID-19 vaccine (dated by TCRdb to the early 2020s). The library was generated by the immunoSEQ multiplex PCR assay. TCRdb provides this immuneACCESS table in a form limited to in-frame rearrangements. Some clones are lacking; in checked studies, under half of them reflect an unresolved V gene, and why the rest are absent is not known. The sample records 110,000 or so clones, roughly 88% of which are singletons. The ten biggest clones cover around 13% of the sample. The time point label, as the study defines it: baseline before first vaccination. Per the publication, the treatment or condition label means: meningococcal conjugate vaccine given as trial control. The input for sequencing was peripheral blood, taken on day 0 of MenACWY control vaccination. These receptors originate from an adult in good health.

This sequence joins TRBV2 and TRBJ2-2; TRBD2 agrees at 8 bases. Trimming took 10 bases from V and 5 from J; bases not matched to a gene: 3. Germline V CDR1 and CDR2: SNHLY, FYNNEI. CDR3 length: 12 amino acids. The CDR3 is CATPSGTGELFF. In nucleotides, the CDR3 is TGTGCCACGCCTAGCGGGACCGGGGAGCTGTTTTTT.

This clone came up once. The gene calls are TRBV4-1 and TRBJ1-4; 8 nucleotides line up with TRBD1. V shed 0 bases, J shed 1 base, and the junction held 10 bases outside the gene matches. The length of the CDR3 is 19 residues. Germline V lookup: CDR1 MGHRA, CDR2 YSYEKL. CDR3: CASSQDLPDRALTNEKLFF. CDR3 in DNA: TGCGCCAGCAGCCAAGATCTCCCGGACAGGGCACTAACTAATGAAAAACTGTTTTTT.

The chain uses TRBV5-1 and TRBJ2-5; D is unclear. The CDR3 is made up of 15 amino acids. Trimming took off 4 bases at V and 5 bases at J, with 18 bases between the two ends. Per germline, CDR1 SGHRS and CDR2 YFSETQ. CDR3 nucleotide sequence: TGCGCCAGCAGCCTCCACAACGGTGCCGGGGAGACCCAGTACTTC. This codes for CASSLHNGAGETQYF.

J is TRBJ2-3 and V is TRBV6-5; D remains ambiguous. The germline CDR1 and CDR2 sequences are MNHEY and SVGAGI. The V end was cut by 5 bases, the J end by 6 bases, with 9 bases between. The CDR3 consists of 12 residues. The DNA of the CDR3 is TGTGCCAGCAGTCCCCGTCTCGATACGCAGTATTTT. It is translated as CASSPRLDTQYF.

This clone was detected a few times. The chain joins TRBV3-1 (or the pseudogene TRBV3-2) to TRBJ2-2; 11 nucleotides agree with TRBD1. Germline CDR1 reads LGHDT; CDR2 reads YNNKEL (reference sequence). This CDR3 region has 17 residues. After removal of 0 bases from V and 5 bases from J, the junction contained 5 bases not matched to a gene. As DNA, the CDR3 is TGTGCCAGCAGCCAAGATGGGGGACAGGGGGTGACCGGGGAGCTGTTTTTT. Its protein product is CASSQDGGQGVTGELFF.

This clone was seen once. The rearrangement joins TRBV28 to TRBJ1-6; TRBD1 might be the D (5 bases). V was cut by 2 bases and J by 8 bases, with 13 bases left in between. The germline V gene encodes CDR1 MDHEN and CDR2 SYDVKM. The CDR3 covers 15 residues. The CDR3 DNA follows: TGTGCCAGCAGTTTAAGTTCAGGGAGAGATTCACCCCTCCACTTT. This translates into CASSLSSGRDSPLHF. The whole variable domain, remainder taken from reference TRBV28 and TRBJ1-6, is DVKVTQSSRYLVKRTGEKVFLECVQDMDHENMFWYRQDPGLGLRLIYFSYDVKMKEKGDIPEGYSVSREKKERFSLILESASTNQTSMYLCASSLSSGRDSPLHFGNGTRLTVT.

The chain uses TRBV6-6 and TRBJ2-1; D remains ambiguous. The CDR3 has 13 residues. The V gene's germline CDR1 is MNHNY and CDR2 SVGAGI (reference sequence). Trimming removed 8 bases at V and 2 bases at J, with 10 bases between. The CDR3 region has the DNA TGTGCCAGCGGCGCGTTGACCTACAATGAGCAGTTCTTC. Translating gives CASGALTYNEQFF.

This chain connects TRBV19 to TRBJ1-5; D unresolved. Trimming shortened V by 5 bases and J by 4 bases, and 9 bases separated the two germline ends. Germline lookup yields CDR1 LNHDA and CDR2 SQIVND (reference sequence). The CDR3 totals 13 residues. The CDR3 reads CASSVTANQPQHF. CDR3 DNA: TGTGCCAGTAGTGTTACAGCAAATCAGCCCCAGCATTTT.

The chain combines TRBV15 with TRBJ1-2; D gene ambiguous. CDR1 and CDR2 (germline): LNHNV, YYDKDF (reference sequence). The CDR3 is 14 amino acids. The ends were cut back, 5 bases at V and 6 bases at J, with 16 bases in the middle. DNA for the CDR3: TGTGCCACCAGCCTAAGAACCGGGGTTGATGGCTACACCTTC. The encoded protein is CATSLRTGVDGYTF. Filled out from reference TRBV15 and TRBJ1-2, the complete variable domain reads DAMVIQNPRYQVTQFGKPVTLSCSQTLNHNVMYWYQQKSSQAPKLLFHYYDKDFNNEADTPDNFQSRRPNTSFCFLDIRSPGLGDTAMYLCATSLRTGVDGYTFGSGTRLTVV.

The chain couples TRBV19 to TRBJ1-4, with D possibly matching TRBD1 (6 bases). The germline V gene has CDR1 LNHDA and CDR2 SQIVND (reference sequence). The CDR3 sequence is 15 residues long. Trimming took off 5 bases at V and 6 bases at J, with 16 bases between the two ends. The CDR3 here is CASSSWGGADEKLFF. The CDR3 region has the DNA TGTGCCAGTAGTTCGTGGGGGGGCGCTGATGAAAAACTGTTTTTT.

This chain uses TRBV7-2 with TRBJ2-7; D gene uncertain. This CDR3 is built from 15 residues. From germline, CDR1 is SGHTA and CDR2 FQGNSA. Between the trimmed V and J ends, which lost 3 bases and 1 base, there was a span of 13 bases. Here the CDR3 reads CASSFLSRVSYEQYF. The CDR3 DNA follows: TGTGCCAGCAGCTTCCTCTCCCGGGTATCCTACGAGCAGTACTTC.

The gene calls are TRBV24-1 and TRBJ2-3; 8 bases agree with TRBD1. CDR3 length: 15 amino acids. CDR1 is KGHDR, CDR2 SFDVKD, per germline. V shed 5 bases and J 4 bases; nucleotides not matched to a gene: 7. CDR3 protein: CATSVVQGASDTQYF. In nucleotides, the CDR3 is TGTGCCACCAGTGTTGTCCAGGGGGCATCAGATACGCAGTATTTT.